This record covers a single T cell receptor beta chain. Its specificity is not known. Germline CDR1 and CDR2: SGHDT and YYEEEE. The CDR3 loop spans 12 amino acids. V gave up 3 bases and J gave up 9 bases; unmatched junction bases: 4. The sample originates from a study of T cell responses to AZD1222 COVID-19 vaccine. Regarding the study as a whole: Repertoire sampling happened only post peak T cell response. Across spike, vaccine-associated CD4 TCRs were found, dominant at 160-218 and 743-854. Unmutated variant regions are reportedly targeted by nearly half of spike-specific TCRs.

Profiled with immunoSEQ multiplex PCR; TCRdb holds only in-frame clones, not every one. The repertoire has 130,000 or so clones, roughly 93% of them found once; the top ten carry approximately 3.1%. This TCR derives from an adult in good health. J is TRBJ2-7 and V is TRBV5-6; TRBD1 agrees at 9 bases. The sample consisted of peripheral blood, taken on day 0 of AZD1222 vaccination. This CDR3 reads CASSSTGGSQYF. CDR3 DNA: TGTGCCAGCAGCTCAACAGGGGGCTCGCAGTACTTC.